This T cell receptor beta chain was documented in a study of T cell repertoires in cytomegalovirus infection. As for the study in general: Carrying CMV and the relevant HLA type showed in public TCR beta signatures. General study results and limits: The study identified carriers of CMV plus the relevant HLA from cumulative public TCR beta family frequency. HLA-C-restricted CMV clonotypes gave the most frequent clonotype in two of eight donors.

CDR3 size: 13 residues. With 5 bases removed from V and 14 bases from J, the gap between germline ends came to 21 bases. Germline loops: CDR1 SGHTA, CDR2 FQGNSA. Concerning this clonotype itself: Its antigen remains unidentified.

TCRdb fed the reads into MiXCR, producing one record per CDR3 protein. The data hold 100,000 or so distinct CDR3 sequences, with approximately 16% observed a single time. This clonotype originated in a human donor in good health (CMV status not recorded). Some clones in this sample may be carry-over from other donors' samples. This sequence joins TRBV7-2 and TRBJ1-1; D unclear. Specimen: PBMCs. CDR3 region: CASSPTIETEEFF. The CDR3 region has the DNA TGTGCCAGCAGCCCCACCATTGAGACTGAAGAGTTCTTT. Full variable domain (remainder filled in from reference TRBV7-2 and TRBJ1-1): GAGVSQSPSNKVTEKGKDVELRCDPISGHTALYWYRQSLGQGLEFLIYFQGNSAPDKSGLPSDRFSAERTGGSVSTLTIQRTQQEDSAVYLCASSPTIETEEFFGQGTRLTVV.